One and the same sample provided the 9 T cell receptor beta chains below, sequenced in a study of CD8 T cells in ankylosing spondylitis. TCRdb processed the 5' RACE reads anew with MiXCR; each CDR3 protein has one entry. In the table there are about 750,000 distinct CDR3 sequences, around 20% of which are singletons. Which antigens these TCRs recognize remains unknown. The study's findings and limits: Within ankylosing spondylitis blood, a TCR beta motif made up of under 10 highly homologous variants appeared to be characteristic.

Specimen: blood, either unsorted or a sorted T cell fraction (not recorded which). These receptor sequences come from a male donor with ankylosing spondylitis.

The chain is built from TRBV5-1 and TRBJ1-4; possibly TRBD1 for D (6 bases). Germline values: CDR1 SGHRS, CDR2 YFSETQ. This CDR3 contains 15 residues. V gave up 3 bases and J gave up 7 bases, with 16 bases separating them. CDR3 coding DNA: TGCGCCAGCAGCTCAGGGGCCCCGGGGGGTGAAAAACTGTTTTTT. Translation: CASSSGAPGGEKLFF. Looking up the rest from reference TRBV5-1 and TRBJ1-4 gives the full variable domain: KAGVTQTPRYLIKTRGQQVTLSCSPISGHRSVSWYQQTPGQGLQFLFEYFSETQRNKGNFPGRFSGRQFSNSRSEMNVSTLELGDSALYLCASSSGAPGGEKLFFGSGTQLSVL.

This sequence joins TRBV29-1 and TRBJ1-1, with D maybe TRBD1 (6 bases). CDR3 length: 13 amino acids. The germline V gene has CDR1 SQVTM and CDR2 ANQGSEA. V lost 8 bases and J 6 bases, leaving 19 bases between the germline ends. The CDR3 DNA follows: TGCAGCTCTCCCTCCGGGGGCGACTCTGAAGCTTTCTTT. Translating gives CSSPSGGDSEAFF.

This chain connects TRBV6-2 or TRBV6-3 to TRBJ2-7, with 8 bases that match TRBD1. With 6 bases clipped from V and 2 bases from J, the junction kept 12 bases outside the gene matches. The CDR3 length is 16 residues. Germline lookup yields CDR1 MNHEY and CDR2 SVGEGT. The DNA of the CDR3 is TGTGCCAGCAGCCGCCCCGGGACAGGTCCCCCCTACGAGCAGTACTTC. It codes for CASSRPGTGPPYEQYF.

This clonotype was found a few times. The chain employs TRBV29-1 and TRBJ1-3, with D perhaps TRBD1 (5 bases). Trimming took off 4 bases at V and 3 bases at J, with 7 bases between the two ends. There are 12 residues in the CDR3. In germline, CDR1 is SQVTM, CDR2 ANQGSEA. In DNA form, the CDR3 reads TGCAGCGTTGGGGGGTTTGGAAACACCATATATTTT. Translation: CSVGGFGNTIYF. The full variable domain, in which reference TRBV29-1 and TRBJ1-3 provide the parts outside the CDR3, is SAVISQKPSRDICQRGTSLTIQCQVDSQVTMMFWYRQQPGQSLTLIATANQGSEATYESGFVIDKFPISRPNLTFSTLTVSNMSPEDSSIYLCSVGGFGNTIYFGEGSWLTVV.

This clonotype was observed a few times. The J gene is TRBJ2-7, the V gene TRBV4-1; unclear D gene. The CDR3 is 16 residues long. Germline V gives CDR1 MGHRA, CDR2 YSYEKL. The V end was cut by 4 bases, the J end by 0 bases, with 16 bases between. In DNA form, the CDR3 reads TGCGCCAGCAGCCGAGGAACGACACCTAGCTCCTACGAGCAGTACTTC. It encodes CASSRGTTPSSYEQYF.

This clonotype was counted a few times. The chain couples TRBV9 to TRBJ2-5; D not resolved. Trimming stripped 2 bases from V and 5 bases from J, with 10 bases between. Germline V gene lookup returns CDR1 SGDLS and CDR2 YYNGEE. The CDR3 contains 13 residues. CDR3 sequence (DNA): TGTGCCAGCAGCGTTGACCCCGGGGAGACCCAGTACTTC. This sequence encodes CASSVDPGETQYF.

As concerns this clonotype: At one end, the junction sequence differs from germline, possibly due to a read error. J is TRBJ1-2 and V is TRBV2, with TRBD1 matching 7 bases. Germline assignment: CDR1 SNHLY and CDR2 FYNNEI. The CDR3 extends over 14 amino acids. CDR3 residues: CASSEAGQDYGYTF. CDR3 nucleotides: TGTGCCAGCAGCGAAGCCGGACAGGACTATGGCTACACCTTC.

The chain is built from TRBV2 and TRBJ2-1, with 9 bases that match TRBD2. Germline loops: CDR1 SNHLY, CDR2 FYNNEI. CDR3 size: 16 residues. Losses at the gene ends were 2 bases for V and 8 bases for J; bases not matched to a gene: 10. CDR3 coding DNA: TGTGCCAGCAGTGAACTGTTAGCGGGAGAGTGGTATGAGCAGTTCTTC. It codes for CASSELLAGEWYEQFF.

This clonotype was seen a handful of times. In DNA, the CDR3 is TGCAGCGTTCACGGAAGGCGGGGGGCCCAAGAGACCCAGTACTTC. This encodes CSVHGRRGAQETQYF. This sequence joins TRBV29-1 and TRBJ2-5; 8 nucleotides line up with TRBD2. This CDR3 spans 15 amino acids. Germline V CDR1 and CDR2: SQVTM, ANQGSEA. The V segment lost 5 bases and the J segment 1 base; nucleotides outside the gene matches: 9.